What follows describes a single T cell receptor beta chain. Its target antigen remains unknown. A much larger clone lies a single base off, so this may be a read error. The sample's time point label, in plain terms: pre-sensitization, week 0. In light of the paper, this sample's treatment or condition label describes: therapeutic diphenylcyclopropenone sensitization with weekly scalp DPC. Blood at each patch-test visit was drawn before the patch test was applied. Patients were considered eligible if aged 18 to 70, diagnosed with alopecia and deemed suitable for DPC therapy, and patients were excluded if pregnant. Total RNA was isolated from unfractionated whole blood collected in Tempus Blood RNA tubes. The entry originates in a study of human T cells and chemical hapten exposure (dated by TCRdb to the early 2020s). Concerning the study at large: For sensitization, 2% DPC in acetone was applied to a 2 cm by 2 cm area of upper inner arm skin. Patch testing on the upper back used Finn chambers containing 0.01% DPC, with scoring done after 6 days according to International Contact Dermatitis Research Group standards. Weekly therapeutic DPC doses were additionally applied to the scalp of patients throughout the roughly 23-week study period. Roughly 30 alopecia patients provided blood for TCR sequencing at one to four time points (pre-sensitization, 2, 6 and 24 weeks). Patient blood was sampled pre-sensitization (week 0) and at 2, 6 and about 24 weeks after DPC sensitization. In alopecia patients, the study followed how the peripheral blood TCR repertoire changed in vivo over primary and secondary sensitization to diphenylcyclopropenone (DPC), a hapten. Libraries were pooled for sequencing, and variation in per-sample TCR yields was attributed mainly to small differences in library volumes within the pool. The mostly female patient cohort included alopecia areata with under or over 50% scalp involvement, alopecia totalis and alopecia universalis.

The full study reports these points: The number of TCRs above 1 in 1000 frequency did not change with DPC sensitization; there was no evidence of global repertoire structure alterations. After repeated subsampling, the strength of the expansion versus patch-test correlation and the threshold at which it became significant changed. Expanded TCRs formed significantly more large CDR3 similarity clusters than pre-sensitization or healthy control sets, consistent with antigen-driven responses. Patch test score correlated positively with the number of PT1 expanded TCRs, reaching significance at thresholds 8, 16 and 32 but not at 4. Because every patient had alopecia, a presumed autoimmune disease, the patients' immune response might differ from that of healthy individuals.

There are 15 amino acids in the CDR3, from cysteine to phenylalanine inclusive. The DNA shown is the 45-base CDR3, in frame from base 1. Based on the germline V gene, the CDR1 and CDR2 sequences are MNHEY and SVGAGI. Receptors were amplified or captured by RACE. The sample was run on a NextSeq 500. Library preparation attached unique molecular identifiers to individual cDNA molecules for quantitative, reproducible TCR counting. Each blood RNA sample was used to sequence both TCR alpha and TCR beta chains. On the study's bioinformatics: The median number of TCRs per sample was roughly 98,000, ranging from roughly 20,000 to 690,600. V, J and CDR3 annotation of the TCR reads was carried out using the Decombinator software suite. To make PS versus PT1 abundance plots, every sample was subsampled to the same number of TCRs (28,000). TCRs were defined as expanded if absent before sensitization and observed at least eight times at the 2-week time point. TCRdb cleaned the public reads at Q25 with fastp, built clones with MiXCR and kept in-frame beta chains. Every distinct CDR3 protein forms one entry, paired with its most common genes and DNA. The authors' filters were not applied to this entry. In all, the sample holds fewer than 70,000 distinct CDR3 sequences, and around 6.6% of those were seen once. The ten most abundant clones make up more than 1.5% of the sample.

The rearrangement joined TRBV6-5 to TRBJ1-2, and TRBD1 matches 7 of the central bases. Sequenced here: whole blood, sampled in connection with sensitization to the hapten diphenylcyclopropenone (DPC). This sequence originates from a woman in her 30s with alopecia areata. Some clones in this sample may be carry-over from other donors' samples. For the CDR3, the sequence is CASSRSGTVSYGDTF. The nucleotides are TGTGCCAGCAGCCGATCCGGGACAGTGTCTTATGGCGACACCTTC.